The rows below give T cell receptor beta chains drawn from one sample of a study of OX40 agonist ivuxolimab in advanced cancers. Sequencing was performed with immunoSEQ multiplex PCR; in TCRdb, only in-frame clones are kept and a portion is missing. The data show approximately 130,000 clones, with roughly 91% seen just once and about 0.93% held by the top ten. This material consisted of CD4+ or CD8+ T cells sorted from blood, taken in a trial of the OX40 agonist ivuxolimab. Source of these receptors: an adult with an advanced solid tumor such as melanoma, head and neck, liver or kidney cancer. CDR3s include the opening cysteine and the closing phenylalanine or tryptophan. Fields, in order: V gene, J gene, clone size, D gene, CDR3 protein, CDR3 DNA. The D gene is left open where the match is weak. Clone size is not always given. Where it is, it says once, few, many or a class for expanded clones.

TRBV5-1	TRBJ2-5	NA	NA	CASSLGQETQYF	TGCGCCAGCAGCTTGGGGCAAGAGACCCAGTACTTC
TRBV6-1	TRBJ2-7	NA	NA	CASRRDSSSYEQYF	TGTGCCAGCAGGAGGGACTCGAGCTCCTACGAGCAGTACTTC
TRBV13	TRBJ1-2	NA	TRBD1	CASSLGDRGRGYGYTF	TGTGCCAGCAGCTTAGGTGACAGGGGTAGGGGCTATGGCTACACCTTC
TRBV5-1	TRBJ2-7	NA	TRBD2	CASSTGTSGVGDEQYF	TGCGCCAGCAGCACCGGGACTAGCGGCGTCGGGGACGAGCAGTACTTC
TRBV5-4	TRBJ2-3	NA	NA	CASSLIGRGTDTQYF	TGTGCCAGCAGCTTGATAGGAAGGGGCACAGATACGCAGTATTTT
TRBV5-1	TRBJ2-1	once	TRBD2	CASSVPGLAGVNNEQFF	TGCGCCAGCAGCGTACCGGGACTAGCGGGGGTCAACAATGAGCAGTTCTTC
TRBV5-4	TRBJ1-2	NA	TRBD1	CASSLGGETGGVGYTF	TGTGCCAGCAGCTTGGGAGGCGAAACAGGGGGCGTTGGCTACACCTTC
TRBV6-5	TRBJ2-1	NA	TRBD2	CASSPGLAAYNEQFF	TGTGCCAGCAGTCCCGGACTAGCCGCCTACAATGAGCAGTTCTTC
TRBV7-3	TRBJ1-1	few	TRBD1	CASREQGINTEAFF	TGTGCCAGCAGGGAACAGGGGATTAACACTGAAGCTTTCTTT
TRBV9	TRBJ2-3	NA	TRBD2	CASSVEAGGTDTQYF	TGTGCCAGCAGCGTAGAGGCGGGGGGCACAGATACGCAGTATTTT
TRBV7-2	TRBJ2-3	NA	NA	CASKLEAAGTDTQYF	TGTGCCAGCAAACTGGAGGCCGCTGGCACAGATACGCAGTATTTT
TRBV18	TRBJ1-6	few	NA	CASSPRDGLSPLHF	TGTGCCAGCTCACCGAGGGACGGGCTTTCACCCCTCCACTTT
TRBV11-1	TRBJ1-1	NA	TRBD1	CASSLPRQGASNTEAFF	TGTGCCAGCAGCTTACCCCGACAGGGGGCGTCGAACACTGAAGCTTTCTTT
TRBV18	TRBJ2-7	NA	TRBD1	CASSPPGQGAVGQYF	TGTGCCAGCTCACCACCGGGACAGGGGGCGGTAGGGCAGTACTTC
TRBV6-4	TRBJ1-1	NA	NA	CASSESGGTEAFF	TGTGCCAGCAGTGAGAGTGGGGGGACTGAAGCTTTCTTT
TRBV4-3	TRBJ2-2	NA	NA	CASSQGPTGDNTGELFF	TGCGCCAGCAGCCAAGGTCCCACGGGAGACAACACCGGGGAGCTGTTTTTT
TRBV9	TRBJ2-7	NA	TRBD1	CASTQDRGYYEQYF	TGTGCCAGCACCCAGGACAGGGGGTATTACGAGCAGTACTTC
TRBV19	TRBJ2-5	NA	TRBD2	CASRVAGGGETQYF	TGTGCCAGTAGGGTGGCGGGAGGAGGAGAGACCCAGTACTTC
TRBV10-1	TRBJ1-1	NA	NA	CASSESVGVEAFF	TGCGCCAGCAGTGAGTCGGTCGGGGTGGAAGCTTTCTTT
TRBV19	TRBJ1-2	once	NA	CASSQGHAGHYGYTF	TGTGCCAGCAGTCAGGGGCACGCAGGGCACTATGGCTACACCTTC
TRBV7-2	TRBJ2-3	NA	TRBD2	CASSHGGARSTDTQYF	TGTGCCAGCAGCCACGGGGGGGCCCGCAGCACAGATACGCAGTATTTT
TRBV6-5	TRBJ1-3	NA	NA	CASTQGLFSGNTIYF	TGTGCCAGCACCCAAGGACTGTTCTCTGGAAACACCATATATTTT
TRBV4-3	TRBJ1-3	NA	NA	CASSQDSPATTGNTIYF	TGCGCCAGCAGCCAAGATAGCCCTGCTACGACTGGAAACACCATATATTTT
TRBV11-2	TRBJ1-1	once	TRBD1	CASSVQGAMNTEAFF	TGTGCCAGCAGCGTACAGGGGGCGATGAACACTGAAGCTTTCTTT
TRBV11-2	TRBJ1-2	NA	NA	CAVGGNGYTF	TGTGCCGTCGGGGGGAATGGCTACACCTTC
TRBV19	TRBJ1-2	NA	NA	CASSLVGYYGYTF	TGTGCCAGTAGTTTAGTGGGATACTATGGCTACACCTTC
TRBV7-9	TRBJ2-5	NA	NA	CASGGETQYF	TGTGCCAGCGGTGGAGAGACCCAGTACTTC
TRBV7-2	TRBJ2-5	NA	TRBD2	CASSSGLAGGMETQYF	TGTGCCAGCAGTTCCGGACTAGCGGGGGGGATGGAGACCCAGTACTTC
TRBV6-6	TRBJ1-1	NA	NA	CASSPDLPRAFF	TGTGCCAGCAGCCCGGATCTCCCTAGAGCTTTCTTT
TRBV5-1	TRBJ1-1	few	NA	CASSLTQEGTEAFF	TGCGCCAGCAGCTTGACGCAGGAAGGCACTGAAGCTTTCTTT
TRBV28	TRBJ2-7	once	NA	CATRLGGLVGFEEQYF	TGTGCCACTAGATTGGGCGGGCTAGTGGGGTTCGAGGAGCAGTACTTC
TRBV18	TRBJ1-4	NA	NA	CASSPQRENEKLFF	TGTGCCAGCTCACCCCAGCGGGAGAATGAAAAACTGTTTTTT
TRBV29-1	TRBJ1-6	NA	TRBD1	CSVSLSPGTGVTPLHF	TGCAGCGTGTCCCTATCTCCCGGGACAGGGGTGACACCCCTCCACTTT
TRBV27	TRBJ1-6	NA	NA	CASSLSDRTNSPLHF	TGTGCCAGCAGTTTATCGGATCGGACGAATTCACCCCTCCACTTT
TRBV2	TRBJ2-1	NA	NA	CASPNPSSYNEQFF	TGTGCCAGCCCCAATCCTAGCTCCTACAATGAGCAGTTCTTC
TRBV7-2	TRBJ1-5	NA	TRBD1	CASSLDRGHGQPQHF	TGTGCCAGCAGTCTCGACAGGGGGCATGGACAGCCCCAGCATTTT
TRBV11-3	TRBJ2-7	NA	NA	CASSSPAQAIHEQYF	TGTGCCAGCAGCTCACCTGCCCAAGCAATCCACGAGCAGTACTTC
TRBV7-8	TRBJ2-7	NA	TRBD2	CASSLLAGGPYEQYF	TGTGCCAGCAGCTTACTAGCGGGGGGCCCCTACGAGCAGTACTTC
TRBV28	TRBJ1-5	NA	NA	CASSLRVVWSGVQPQHF	TGTGCCAGCAGTTTAAGGGTCGTGTGGAGTGGGGTCCAGCCCCAGCATTTT
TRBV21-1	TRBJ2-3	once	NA	CASSLRGQGEDTQYF	TGTGCCAGCTCTCTACGTGGACAGGGGGAAGATACGCAGTATTTT
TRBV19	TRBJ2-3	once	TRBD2	CASTSLGGGIDTQYF	TGTGCCAGTACCTCCCTGGGGGGAGGGATAGATACGCAGTATTTT
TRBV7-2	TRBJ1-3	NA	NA	CASSLGWGRGGNTIYF	TGTGCCAGCAGCTTAGGATGGGGGCGCGGGGGAAACACCATATATTTT
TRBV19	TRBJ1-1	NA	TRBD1	CASIGQGMGTEAFF	TGTGCCAGTATCGGACAGGGGATGGGGACTGAAGCTTTCTTT
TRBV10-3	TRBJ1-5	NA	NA	CAISAGDQPQHF	TGTGCCATCAGCGCGGGGGATCAGCCCCAGCATTTT
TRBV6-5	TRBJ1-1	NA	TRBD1	CASSYSTGGWSEAFF	TGTGCCAGCAGTTACTCCACAGGGGGTTGGTCTGAAGCTTTCTTT
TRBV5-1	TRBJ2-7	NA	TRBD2	CASSSGLEPYEQYF	TGCGCCAGCAGCTCGGGACTAGAACCCTACGAGCAGTACTTC
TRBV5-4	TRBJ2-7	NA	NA	CASSPGEAYEQYF	TGTGCCAGCAGCCCGGGGGAAGCCTACGAGCAGTACTTC
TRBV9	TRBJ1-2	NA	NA	CASSVQGPSYGYTF	TGTGCCAGCAGCGTACAGGGGCCCTCCTATGGCTACACCTTC
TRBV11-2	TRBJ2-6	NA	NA	CASSLGPGIGLSGANVLTF	TGTGCCAGCAGCTTAGGTCCGGGGATCGGACTCTCTGGGGCCAACGTCCTGACTTTC
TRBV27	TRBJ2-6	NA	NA	CASSPDRSGANVLTF	TGTGCCAGCAGTCCCGACCGCTCTGGGGCCAACGTCCTGACTTTC
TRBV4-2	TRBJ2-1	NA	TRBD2	CASSQDRVRGGRYNEQFF	TGTGCCAGCAGCCAAGATAGGGTTCGGGGGGGTAGATACAATGAGCAGTTCTTC
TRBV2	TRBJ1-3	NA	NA	CASRSHASESGNTIYF	TGTGCCAGCAGATCTCACGCCTCGGAGTCTGGAAACACCATATATTTT
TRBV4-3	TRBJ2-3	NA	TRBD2	CASSQSSSGGGTDTQYF	TGCGCCAGCAGCCAAAGCTCTAGCGGGGGAGGCACAGATACGCAGTATTTT
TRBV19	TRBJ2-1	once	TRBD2	CASSIGRSGRGVF	TGTGCCAGTAGTATAGGGAGGAGCGGGAGAGGGGTCTTC